This T cell receptor (beta chain) comes out of a study of blood T cells in healthy people across ages. About the study: Using template switching, researchers captured about one barcoded beta molecule for each two T cells.

CDR3 length: 15 amino acids. Germline trimming cut 6 bases from V and 2 bases from J; bases unmatched to any gene: 10. Germline lookup yields CDR1 DFQATT and CDR2 SNEGSKA (reference sequence). With a J-beta primer mix and a sample-barcoded 5' primer, a second PCR ran about 7 to 11 cycles. One entry per CDR3 protein results from TCRdb running MiXCR on the 5' RACE reads. The sample shows approximately 850,000 distinct CDR3 sequences, nearly 60% of them seen only once. This receptor was identified in a man aged 30-40 years in good health. The rearrangement links TRBV20-1 to TRBJ2-1, with TRBD2 identical over 7 bases. The material sequenced was blood. The CDR3 DNA reads TGCAGTGCCTCTTCCAGCGGGATTACCTACAATGAGCAGTTCTTC. Amino acid sequence: CSASSSGITYNEQFF.